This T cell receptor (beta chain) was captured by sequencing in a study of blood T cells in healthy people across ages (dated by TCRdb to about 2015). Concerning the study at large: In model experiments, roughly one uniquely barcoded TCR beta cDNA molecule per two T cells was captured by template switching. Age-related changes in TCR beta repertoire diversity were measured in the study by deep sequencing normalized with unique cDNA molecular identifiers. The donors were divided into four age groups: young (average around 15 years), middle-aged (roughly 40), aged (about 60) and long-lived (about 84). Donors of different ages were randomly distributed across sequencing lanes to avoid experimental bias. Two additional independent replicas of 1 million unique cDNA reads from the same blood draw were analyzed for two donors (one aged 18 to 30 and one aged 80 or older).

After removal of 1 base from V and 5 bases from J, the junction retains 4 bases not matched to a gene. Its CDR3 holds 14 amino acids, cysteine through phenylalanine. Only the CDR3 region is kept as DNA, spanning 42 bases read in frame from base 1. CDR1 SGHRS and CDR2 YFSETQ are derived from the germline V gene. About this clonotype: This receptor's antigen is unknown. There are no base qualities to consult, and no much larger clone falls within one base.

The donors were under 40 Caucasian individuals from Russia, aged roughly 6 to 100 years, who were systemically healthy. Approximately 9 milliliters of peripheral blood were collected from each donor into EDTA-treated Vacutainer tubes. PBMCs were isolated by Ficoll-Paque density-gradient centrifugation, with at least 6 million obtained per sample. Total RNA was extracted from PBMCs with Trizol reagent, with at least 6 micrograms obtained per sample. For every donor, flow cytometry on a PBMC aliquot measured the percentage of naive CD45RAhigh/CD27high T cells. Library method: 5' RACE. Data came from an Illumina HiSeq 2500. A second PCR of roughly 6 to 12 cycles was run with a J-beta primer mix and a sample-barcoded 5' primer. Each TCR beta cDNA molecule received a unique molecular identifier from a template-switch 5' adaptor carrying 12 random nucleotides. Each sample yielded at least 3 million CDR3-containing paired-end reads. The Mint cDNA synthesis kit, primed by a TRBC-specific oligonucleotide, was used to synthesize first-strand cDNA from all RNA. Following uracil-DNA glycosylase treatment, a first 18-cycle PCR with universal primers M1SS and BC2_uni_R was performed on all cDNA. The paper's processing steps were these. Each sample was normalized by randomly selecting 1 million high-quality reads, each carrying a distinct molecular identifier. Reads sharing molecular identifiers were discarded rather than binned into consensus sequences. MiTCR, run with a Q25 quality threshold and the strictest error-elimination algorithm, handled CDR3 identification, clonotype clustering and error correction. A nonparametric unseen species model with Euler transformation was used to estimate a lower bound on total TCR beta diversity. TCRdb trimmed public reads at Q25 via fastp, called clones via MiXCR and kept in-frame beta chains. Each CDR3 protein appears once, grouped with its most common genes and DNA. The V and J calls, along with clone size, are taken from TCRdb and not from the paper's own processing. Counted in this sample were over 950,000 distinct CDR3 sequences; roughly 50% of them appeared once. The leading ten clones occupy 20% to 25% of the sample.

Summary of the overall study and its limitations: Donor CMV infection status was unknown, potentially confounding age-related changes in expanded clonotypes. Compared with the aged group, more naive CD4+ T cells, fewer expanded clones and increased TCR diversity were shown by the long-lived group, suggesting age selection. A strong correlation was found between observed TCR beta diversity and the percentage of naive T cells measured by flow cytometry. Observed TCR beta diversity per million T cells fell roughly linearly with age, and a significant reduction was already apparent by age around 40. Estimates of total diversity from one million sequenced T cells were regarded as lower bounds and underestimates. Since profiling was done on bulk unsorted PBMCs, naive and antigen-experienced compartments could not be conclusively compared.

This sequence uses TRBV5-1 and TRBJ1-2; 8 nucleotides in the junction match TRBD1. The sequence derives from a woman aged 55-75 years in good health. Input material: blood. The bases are TGCGCCAGCAGCTTGCGGGACAGGTTATATGGCTACACCTTC. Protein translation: CASSLRDRLYGYTF.